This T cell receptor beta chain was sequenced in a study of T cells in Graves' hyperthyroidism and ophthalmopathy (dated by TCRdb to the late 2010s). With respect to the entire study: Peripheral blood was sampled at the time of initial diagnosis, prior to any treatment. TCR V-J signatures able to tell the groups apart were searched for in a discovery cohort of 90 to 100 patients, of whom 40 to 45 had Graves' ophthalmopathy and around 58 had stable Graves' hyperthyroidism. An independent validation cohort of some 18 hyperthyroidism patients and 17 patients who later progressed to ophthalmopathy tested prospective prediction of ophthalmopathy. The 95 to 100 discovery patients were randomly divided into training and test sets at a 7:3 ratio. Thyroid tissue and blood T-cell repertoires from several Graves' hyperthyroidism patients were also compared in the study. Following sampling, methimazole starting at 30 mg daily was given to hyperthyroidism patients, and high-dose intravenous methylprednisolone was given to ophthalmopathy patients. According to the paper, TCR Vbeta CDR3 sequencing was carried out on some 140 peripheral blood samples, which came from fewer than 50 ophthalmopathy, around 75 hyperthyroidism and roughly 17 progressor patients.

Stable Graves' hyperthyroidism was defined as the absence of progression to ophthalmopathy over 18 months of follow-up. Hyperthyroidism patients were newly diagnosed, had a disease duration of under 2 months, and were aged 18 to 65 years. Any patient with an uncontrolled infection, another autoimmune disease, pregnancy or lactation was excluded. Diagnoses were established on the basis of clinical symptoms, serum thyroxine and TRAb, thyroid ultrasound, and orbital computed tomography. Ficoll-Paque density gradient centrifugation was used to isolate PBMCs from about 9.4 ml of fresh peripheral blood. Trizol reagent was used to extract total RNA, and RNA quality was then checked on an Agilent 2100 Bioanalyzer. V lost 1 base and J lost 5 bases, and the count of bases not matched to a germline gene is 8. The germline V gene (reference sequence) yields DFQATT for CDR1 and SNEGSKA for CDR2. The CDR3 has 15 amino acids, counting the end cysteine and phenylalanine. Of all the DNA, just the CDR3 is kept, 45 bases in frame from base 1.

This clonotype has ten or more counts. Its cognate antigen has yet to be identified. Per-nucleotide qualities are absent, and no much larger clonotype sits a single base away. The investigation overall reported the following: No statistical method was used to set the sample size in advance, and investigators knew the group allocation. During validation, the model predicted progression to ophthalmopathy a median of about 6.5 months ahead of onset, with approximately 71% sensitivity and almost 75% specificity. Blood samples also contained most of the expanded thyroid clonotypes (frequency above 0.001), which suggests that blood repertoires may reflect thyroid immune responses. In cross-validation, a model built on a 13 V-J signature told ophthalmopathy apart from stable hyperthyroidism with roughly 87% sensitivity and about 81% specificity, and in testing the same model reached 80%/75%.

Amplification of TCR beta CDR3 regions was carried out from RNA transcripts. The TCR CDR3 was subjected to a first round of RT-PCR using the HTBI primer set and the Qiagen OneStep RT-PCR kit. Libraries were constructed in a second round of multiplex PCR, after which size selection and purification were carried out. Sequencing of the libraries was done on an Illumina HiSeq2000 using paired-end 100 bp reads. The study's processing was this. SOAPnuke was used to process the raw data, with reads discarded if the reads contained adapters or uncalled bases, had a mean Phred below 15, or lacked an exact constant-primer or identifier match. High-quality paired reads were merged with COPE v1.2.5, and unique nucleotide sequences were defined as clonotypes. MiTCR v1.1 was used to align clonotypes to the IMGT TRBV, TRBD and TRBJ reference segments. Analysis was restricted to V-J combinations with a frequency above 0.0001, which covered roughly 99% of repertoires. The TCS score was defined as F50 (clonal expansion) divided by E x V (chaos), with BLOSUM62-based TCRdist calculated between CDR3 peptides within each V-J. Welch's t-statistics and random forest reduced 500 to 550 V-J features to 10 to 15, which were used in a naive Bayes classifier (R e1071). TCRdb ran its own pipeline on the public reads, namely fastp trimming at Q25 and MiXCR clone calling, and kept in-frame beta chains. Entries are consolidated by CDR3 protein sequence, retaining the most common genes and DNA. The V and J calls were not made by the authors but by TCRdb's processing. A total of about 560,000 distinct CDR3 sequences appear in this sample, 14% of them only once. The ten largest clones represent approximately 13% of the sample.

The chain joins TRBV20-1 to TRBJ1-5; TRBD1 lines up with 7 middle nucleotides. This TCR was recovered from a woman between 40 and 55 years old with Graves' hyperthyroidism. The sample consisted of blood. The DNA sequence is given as TGCAGTGCTAGAGGCAGGGGGTCATGGGATCAGCCCCAGCATTTT. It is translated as CSARGRGSWDQPQHF.